Given below is one TCR beta chain in context. Its antigen remains unidentified. This record belongs to a study of T cell responses to AZD1222 COVID-19 vaccine. Study information: Some second doses came at about 4 weeks and others at about 12 weeks; these were pooled. Study-level results: Spike regions recognized by vaccine-associated CD4 TCRs spanned the protein, led by 160-218 and 743-854. An increase in Spike-specific TCR breadth and depth was observed after two AZD1222 doses. Within unmutated variant regions lay the reported targets of nearly half of spike-specific TCRs.

The repertoire was sequenced with immunoSEQ multiplex PCR; TCRdb's copy has only in-frame clones and lacks some. The profile shows some 87,000 clones, more than 80% of them singletons. The TCR originated in an adult in good health. The material was peripheral blood, obtained on day 0 of AZD1222 vaccination.

Here the CDR3 reads CASSLTSGTTGELFF. The DNA for the CDR3 is TGTGCCAGCAGCCTTACTAGCGGGACCACCGGGGAGCTGTTTTTT. The chain combines TRBV4-2 with TRBJ2-2; 10 nucleotides line up with TRBD2. The J segment lost 4 bases and the V segment lost 4 bases, leaving 3 bases of the junction unmatched. Germline lookup yields CDR1 LGHNA and CDR2 YNFKEQ. The CDR3 has 15 amino acids.